This paragraph reports one TCR beta chain. Trimming removed 5 bases from V and 4 bases from J, with 14 bases in between. The CDR3 runs to 14 residues. Germline values: CDR1 MNHEY, CDR2 SMNVEV (reference sequence). The sample is drawn from a study of blood T cell repertoires in COVID-19. As for the study in general: Sites in the United States, Italy and Spain provided acute and convalescent COVID-19 samples. The cDNA or gDNA used as material had been derived from T cells, B-cell-depleted T cells, or PBMCs.

The method was immunoSEQ multiplex PCR; TCRdb's version includes in-frame clones alone and lacks a portion of them. The sample carries about 310,000 clones, 85% recorded once. V is TRBV27 and J is TRBJ1-1, with D hard to call. The sequencing sample was made of PBMCs or T cells enriched from blood (not recorded which). The sequence came from a woman younger than 45 who had been exposed to COVID-19. In nucleotides, the CDR3 is TGTGCCAGCAGTAATCGGAATGCGGGCACTGAAGCTTTCTTT. Translation: CASSNRNAGTEAFF.